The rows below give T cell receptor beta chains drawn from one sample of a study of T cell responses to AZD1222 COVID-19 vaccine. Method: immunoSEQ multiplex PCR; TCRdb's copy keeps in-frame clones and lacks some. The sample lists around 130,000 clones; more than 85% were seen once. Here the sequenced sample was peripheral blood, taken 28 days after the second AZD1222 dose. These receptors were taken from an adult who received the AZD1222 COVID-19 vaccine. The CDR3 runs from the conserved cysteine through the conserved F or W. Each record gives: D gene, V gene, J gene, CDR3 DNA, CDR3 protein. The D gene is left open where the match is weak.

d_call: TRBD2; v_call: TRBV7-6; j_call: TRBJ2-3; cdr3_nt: TGTGCCAGCAGCCGTGAGCGGGGGCAAACCACAGATACGCAGTATTTT; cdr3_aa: CASSRERGQTTDTQYF
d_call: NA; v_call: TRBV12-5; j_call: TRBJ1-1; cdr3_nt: TGTGCTAGTGGTCCGACCGGTCTACGGATGGAAGCTTTCTTT; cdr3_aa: CASGPTGLRMEAFF
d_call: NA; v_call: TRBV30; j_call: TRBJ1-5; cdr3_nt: TGTGCCTGGAGTAGGGGGAATCGTCAGCCCCAGCATTTT; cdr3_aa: CAWSRGNRQPQHF
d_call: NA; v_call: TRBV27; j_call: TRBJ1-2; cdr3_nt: TGTGCCAGCAGTTTTAGGGGGGCGCTCGGCTACACCTTC; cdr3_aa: CASSFRGALGYTF
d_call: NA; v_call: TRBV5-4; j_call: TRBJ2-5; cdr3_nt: TGTGCCAGCACCAGAATCCCTGGGGAGACCCAGTACTTC; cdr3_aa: CASTRIPGETQYF
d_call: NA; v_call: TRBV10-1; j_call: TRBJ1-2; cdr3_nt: TGCGCCAGCAGTGAGTCAGGAACCTATGGCTACACCTTC; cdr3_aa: CASSESGTYGYTF
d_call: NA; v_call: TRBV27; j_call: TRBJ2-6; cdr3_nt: TGTGCCAGCAGTCCCGAAACCCCCTCTGGGGCCAACGTCCTGACTTTC; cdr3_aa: CASSPETPSGANVLTF
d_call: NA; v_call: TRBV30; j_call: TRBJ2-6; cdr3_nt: TGTGCCTGGAGTATCCCCCGGGGTGGAGGGGCCAACGTCCTGACTTTC; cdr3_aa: CAWSIPRGGGANVLTF
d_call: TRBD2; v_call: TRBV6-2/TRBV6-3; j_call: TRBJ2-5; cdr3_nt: TGTGCCAGCAGTGCACCTCTCCCCGCGGGGGGGCGTGAGACCCAGTACTTC; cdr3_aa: CASSAPLPAGGRETQYF
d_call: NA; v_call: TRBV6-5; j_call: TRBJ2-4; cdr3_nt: TGTGCCAGCAGTACCCGGGGAACCAAAAACATTCAGTACTTC; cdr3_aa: CASSTRGTKNIQYF
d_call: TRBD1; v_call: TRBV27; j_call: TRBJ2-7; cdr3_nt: TGTGCCAGCAGTTTAATACAGGGGGCGTCCGAGCAGTACTTC; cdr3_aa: CASSLIQGASEQYF
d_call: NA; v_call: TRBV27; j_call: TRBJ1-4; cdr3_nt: TGTGCCAGCAGTTTATTCGGAAGAACTAATGAAAAACTGTTTTTT; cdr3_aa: CASSLFGRTNEKLFF